This TCR beta chain was found in a study of CD8+ T cells in alopecia areata. Reverse transcribed after extraction, RNA yielded cDNA as the sequencing template. TCRdb's table, derived via immunoSEQ multiplex PCR, lists solely in-frame clones and lacks some. This sample shows approximately 300,000 clones and no singletons; more than 0.95% rests with the ten largest. The pooled cutaneous lymph node cells were sorted using several markers (CD4, CD8alpha, NKG2D, NKG2ACE and others). A few counts support this clone. Gene names follow the mouse nomenclature. The CDR3 extends 4 residues past the end of the read, so its final part is completed from the germline J gene. The CDR3 totals 16 residues. CDR1 NSHNY and CDR2 SYGAGN come from the germline V gene. V dropped 0 bases and J dropped 2; count of bases not matched to a gene: 2.

The chain is built from TRBV13-1 and TRBJ1-1, with TRBD1 identical over 12 bases. Sequenced material: CD4+ T cells sorted from a lymph node. This receptor was identified in a C3H/HeJ mouse with alopecia areata. MHC haplotype of the mouse line: H2-k. CDR3 DNA (partial): TGTGCCAGCAGTGATGCCGGGACAGGGGGCAACACA. It codes for CASSDAGTGGNT. The full CDR3 protein is CASSDAGTGGNTEVFF.